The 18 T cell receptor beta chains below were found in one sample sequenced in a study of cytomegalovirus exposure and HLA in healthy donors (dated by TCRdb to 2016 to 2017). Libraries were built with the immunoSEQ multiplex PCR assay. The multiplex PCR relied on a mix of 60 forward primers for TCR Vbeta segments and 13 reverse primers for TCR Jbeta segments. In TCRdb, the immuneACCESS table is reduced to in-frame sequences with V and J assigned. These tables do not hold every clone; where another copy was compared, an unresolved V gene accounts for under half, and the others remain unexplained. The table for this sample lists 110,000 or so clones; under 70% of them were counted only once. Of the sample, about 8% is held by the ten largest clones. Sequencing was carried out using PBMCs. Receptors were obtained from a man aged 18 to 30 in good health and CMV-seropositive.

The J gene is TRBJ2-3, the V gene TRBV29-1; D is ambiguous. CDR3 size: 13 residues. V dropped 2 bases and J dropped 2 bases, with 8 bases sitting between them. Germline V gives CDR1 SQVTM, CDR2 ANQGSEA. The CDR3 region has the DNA TGCAGCGTTGAATTTCAGTACACAGATACGCAGTATTTT. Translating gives CSVEFQYTDTQYF.

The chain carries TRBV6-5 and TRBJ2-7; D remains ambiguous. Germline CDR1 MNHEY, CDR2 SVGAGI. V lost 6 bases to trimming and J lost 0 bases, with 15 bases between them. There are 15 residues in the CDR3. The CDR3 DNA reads TGTGCCAGCAGCAGCCCTGGGCAGGCCTCCTACGAGCAGTACTTC. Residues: CASSSPGQASYEQYF.

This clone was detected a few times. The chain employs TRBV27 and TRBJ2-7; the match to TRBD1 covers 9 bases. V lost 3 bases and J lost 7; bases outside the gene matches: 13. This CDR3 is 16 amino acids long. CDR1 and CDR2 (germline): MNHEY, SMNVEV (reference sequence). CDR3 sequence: CASSLGNRDREKEQYF. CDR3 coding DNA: TGTGCCAGCAGTTTGGGAAACCGGGACAGGGAGAAGGAGCAGTACTTC.

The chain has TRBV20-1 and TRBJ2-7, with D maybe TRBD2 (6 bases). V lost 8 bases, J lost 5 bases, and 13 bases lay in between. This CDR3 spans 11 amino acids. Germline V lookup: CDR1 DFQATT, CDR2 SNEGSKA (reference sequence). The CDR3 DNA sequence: TGCAGTTTGACTAGTGGCCACGAGCAGTACTTC. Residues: CSLTSGHEQYF.

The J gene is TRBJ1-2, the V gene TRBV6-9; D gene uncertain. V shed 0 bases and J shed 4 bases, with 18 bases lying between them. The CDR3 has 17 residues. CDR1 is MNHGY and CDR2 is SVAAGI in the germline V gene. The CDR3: CASSYSEGRPEIYGYTF. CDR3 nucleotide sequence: TGTGCCAGCAGTTATTCGGAGGGCAGGCCAGAAATCTATGGCTACACCTTC.

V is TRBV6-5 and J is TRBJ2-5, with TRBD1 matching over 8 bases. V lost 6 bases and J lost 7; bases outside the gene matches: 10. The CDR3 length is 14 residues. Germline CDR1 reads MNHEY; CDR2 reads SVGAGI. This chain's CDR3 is CASRYDRGGGTQYF. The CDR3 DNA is TGTGCCAGCAGATATGACAGGGGTGGGGGGACCCAGTACTTC.

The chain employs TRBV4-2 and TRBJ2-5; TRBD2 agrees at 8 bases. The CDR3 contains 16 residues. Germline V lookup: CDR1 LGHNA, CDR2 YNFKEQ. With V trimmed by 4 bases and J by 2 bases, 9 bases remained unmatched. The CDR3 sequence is CASSPKAGERQETQYF. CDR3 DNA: TGTGCCAGCAGCCCAAAAGCGGGGGAAAGACAAGAGACCCAGTACTTC.

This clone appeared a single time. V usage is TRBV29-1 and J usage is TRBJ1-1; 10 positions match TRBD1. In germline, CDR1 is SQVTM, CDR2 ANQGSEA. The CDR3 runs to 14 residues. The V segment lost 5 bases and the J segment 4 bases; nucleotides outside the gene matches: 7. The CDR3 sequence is CSVSDRGSITEAFF. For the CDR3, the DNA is TGCAGCGTTTCGGACAGGGGGAGTATCACTGAAGCTTTCTTT.

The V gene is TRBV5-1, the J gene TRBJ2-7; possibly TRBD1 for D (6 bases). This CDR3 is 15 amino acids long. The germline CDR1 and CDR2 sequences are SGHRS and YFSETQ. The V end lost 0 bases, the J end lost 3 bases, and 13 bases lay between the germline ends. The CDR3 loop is CASSLDPDRIYEQYV. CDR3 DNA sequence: TGCGCCAGCAGCTTGGATCCCGACAGGATCTACGAGCAGTACGTC.

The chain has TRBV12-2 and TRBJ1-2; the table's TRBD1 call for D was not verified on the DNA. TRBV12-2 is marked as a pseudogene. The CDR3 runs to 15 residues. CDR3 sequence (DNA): TGTGCAAGTCGCCCAGGGCGAGGTCAAAACTATGGCTACACCTTC. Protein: CASRPGRGQNYGYTF.

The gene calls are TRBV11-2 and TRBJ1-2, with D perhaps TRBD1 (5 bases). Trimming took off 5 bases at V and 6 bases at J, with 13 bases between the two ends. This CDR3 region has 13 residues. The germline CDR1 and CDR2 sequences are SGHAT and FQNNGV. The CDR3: CASSQPPGDGYTF. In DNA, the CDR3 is TGTGCCAGCAGCCAACCCCCGGGGGATGGCTACACCTTC.

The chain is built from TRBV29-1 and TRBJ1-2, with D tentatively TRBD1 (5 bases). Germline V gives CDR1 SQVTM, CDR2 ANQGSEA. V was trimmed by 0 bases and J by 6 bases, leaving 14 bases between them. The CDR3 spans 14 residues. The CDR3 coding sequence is TGCAGCGTTGAAGACTCCCAGTTCAGGGATGGCTACACCTTC. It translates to CSVEDSQFRDGYTF.

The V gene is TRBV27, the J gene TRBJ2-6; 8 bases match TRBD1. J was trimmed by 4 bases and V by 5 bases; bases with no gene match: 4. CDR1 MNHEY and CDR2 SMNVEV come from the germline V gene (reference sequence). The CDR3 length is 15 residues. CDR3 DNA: TGTGCCAGCAGTAGACAGGGGAGAGGGGCCAACGTCCTGACTTTC. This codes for CASSRQGRGANVLTF.

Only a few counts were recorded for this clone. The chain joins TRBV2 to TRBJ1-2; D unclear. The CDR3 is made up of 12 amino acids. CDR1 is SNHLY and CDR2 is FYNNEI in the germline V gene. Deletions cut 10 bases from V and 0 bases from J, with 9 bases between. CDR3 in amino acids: CATGGTNYGYTF. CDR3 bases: TGTGCCACCGGAGGGACTAACTATGGCTACACCTTC. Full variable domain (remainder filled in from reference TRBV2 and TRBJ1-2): EPEVTQTPSHQVTQMGQEVILRCVPISNHLYFYWYRQILGQKVEFLVSFYNNEISEKSEIFDDQFSVERPDGSNFTLKIRSTKLEDSAMYFCATGGTNYGYTFGSGTRLTVV.

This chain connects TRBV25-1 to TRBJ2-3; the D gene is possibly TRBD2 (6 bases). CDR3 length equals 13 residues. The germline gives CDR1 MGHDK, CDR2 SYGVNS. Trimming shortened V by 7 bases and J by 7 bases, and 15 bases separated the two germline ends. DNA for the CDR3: TGTGCCAGCACCAGCGGTAGCGGTCATACGCAGTATTTT. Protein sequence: CASTSGSGHTQYF.

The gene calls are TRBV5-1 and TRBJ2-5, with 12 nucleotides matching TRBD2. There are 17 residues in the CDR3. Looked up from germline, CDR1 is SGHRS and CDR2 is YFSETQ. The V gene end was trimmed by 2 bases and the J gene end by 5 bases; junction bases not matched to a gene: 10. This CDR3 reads CASSLLPSGGAGETQYF. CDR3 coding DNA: TGCGCCAGCAGCTTACTCCCTAGCGGGGGGGCCGGGGAGACCCAGTACTTC.

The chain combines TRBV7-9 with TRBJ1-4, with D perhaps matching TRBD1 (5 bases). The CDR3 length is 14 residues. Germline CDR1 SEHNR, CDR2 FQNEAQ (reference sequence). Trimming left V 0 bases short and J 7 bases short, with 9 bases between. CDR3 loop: CASSLARDSEKLFF. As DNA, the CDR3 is TGTGCCAGCAGCTTAGCCCGCGACAGTGAAAAACTGTTTTTT.

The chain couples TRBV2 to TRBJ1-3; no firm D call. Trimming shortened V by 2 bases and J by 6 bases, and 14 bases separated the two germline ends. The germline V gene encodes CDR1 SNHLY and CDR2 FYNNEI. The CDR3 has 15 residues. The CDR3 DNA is TGTGCCAGCAGTGAAAGCGCAGCCGCCGTAAACACCATATATTTT. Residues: CASSESAAAVNTIYF.